The 14 T cell receptor beta chains presented below share a single source sample, sequenced in a study of post-analysis software for immune sequencing data. General observations from the study: With TRBV5-6, TRBV5-1 and TRBV20-1 included, about five TRBV segments were more frequent in patients than in controls.

No antigens are known for them. Prepared TCR beta cDNA libraries contained unique molecular identifiers. TCRdb re-called the PCR reads with MiXCR, one entry per CDR3 protein. The sample includes about 460,000 distinct CDR3 sequences, under 55% of them seen just once. The sequencing sample was made of blood. The origin of the receptors is a girl between 5 and 17 years old with multiple sclerosis.

This clonotype has only one observation. The J gene is TRBJ2-7, the V gene TRBV19; D not resolved. Germline values: CDR1 LNHDA, CDR2 SQIVND (reference sequence). Trimming left V 3 bases short and J 0 bases short, with 12 bases between. The CDR3 has 15 residues. The chain's CDR3 is CASSISADLSYEQYF. The CDR3 nucleotides are TGTGCCAGTAGTATCAGTGCCGATCTCTCCTACGAGCAGTACTTC.

In the case of this clonotype: The junction shows a germline mismatch at one end, possibly a read error. The chain recombines TRBV9 with TRBJ2-1; the match to TRBD2 covers 10 bases. The CDR3 loop spans 14 amino acids. In germline, CDR1 is SGDLS, CDR2 YYNGEE. CDR3 DNA: TGTGCCAGCAGCTTACTAGCGGGGAAAAATGAGCGGTTCTTC. It translates to CASSLLAGKNERFF.

This clonotype has more than one count but fewer than ten. The chain uses TRBV29-1 and TRBJ2-1; TRBD2 matches 11 bases. Unmatched junction bases numbered 7, after V lost 6 bases and J lost 3 bases. The CDR3 contains 15 residues. Germline lookup yields CDR1 SQVTM and CDR2 ANQGSEA. DNA of the CDR3: TGCAGCGTCGTGCCTACTAGCGGGAGCTACAATGAGCAGTTCTTC. Protein product: CSVVPTSGSYNEQFF.

This clonotype was picked up a small number of times. V gene TRBV20-1 combines with J gene TRBJ2-7; D gene ambiguous. Between the trimmed V and J ends, which lost 6 bases and 3 bases, there was a span of 18 bases. This CDR3 region has 14 residues. CDR1 and CDR2 from the germline V gene are DFQATT and SNEGSKA (reference sequence). The chain's CDR3 is CSARLYGRRYEQYF. DNA of the CDR3: TGCAGTGCGCGGCTTTATGGACGGCGCTACGAGCAGTACTTC.

This clonotype was found a few times. V usage is TRBV5-1 and J usage is TRBJ2-7; D unresolved. CDR1 is SGHRS and CDR2 is YFSETQ in the germline V gene. Trimming stripped 2 bases from V and 0 bases from J, with 9 bases between. CDR3 size: 14 residues. The CDR3: CASSFQDSSYEQYF. CDR3 coding DNA: TGCGCCAGCAGCTTTCAGGATAGCTCCTACGAGCAGTACTTC.

The chain couples TRBV4-1 to TRBJ1-1; D gene unclear. This CDR3 has 13 residues. The germline V gene has CDR1 MGHRA and CDR2 YSYEKL. V lost 5 bases, J lost 1 base, and 8 bases lay in between. For the CDR3, the DNA is TGCGCCAGCAGCAATCCGGGGAACACTGAAGCTTTCTTT. This translates into CASSNPGNTEAFF.

The chain has TRBV20-1 and TRBJ2-7; 7 bases are a match to TRBD2. The CDR3 is 14 amino acids. V gave up 0 bases and J gave up 4 bases; unmatched junction bases: 6. Germline V gene data show CDR1 as DFQATT and CDR2 as SNEGSKA (reference sequence). CDR3 nucleotides: TGCAGTGCTAGAGAGGGCGGGAGAAGTTACGAGCAGTACTTC. Translation: CSAREGGRSYEQYF.

This chain links TRBV20-1 with TRBJ2-1, with 7 bases aligning to TRBD1. V was clipped by 5 bases and J by 4 bases; unmatched bases: 8. The CDR3 runs to 14 residues. Germline values: CDR1 DFQATT, CDR2 SNEGSKA (reference sequence). The chain's CDR3 is CSAQPTGPYNEQFF. The CDR3 region has the DNA TGCAGTGCTCAACCGACAGGGCCTTACAATGAGCAGTTCTTC.

The chain is built from TRBV4-3 and TRBJ2-2; TRBD1 aligns across 9 bases. Trimming removed 1 base from V and 7 bases from J; junction bases left unmatched: 7. The CDR3 has 16 residues. The V gene's germline CDR1 is LGHNA and CDR2 YSLEER. The CDR3 DNA reads as TGCGCCAGCAGCCAAGTCACAGGGGGCGGGGTCGGGGAGCTGTTTTTT. Translating gives CASSQVTGGGVGELFF.

The V gene is TRBV6-6, the J gene TRBJ1-1, with 7 nucleotides matching TRBD1. The CDR3 loop spans 16 amino acids. The V gene end was trimmed by 7 bases and the J gene end by 1 base; junction bases not matched to a gene: 12. Looked up from germline, CDR1 is MNHNY and CDR2 is SVGAGI (reference sequence). CDR3 nucleotides: TGTGCCAGCAAACCTGGCGGGACAGCATGGAACACTGAAGCTTTCTTT. Translated, it gives CASKPGGTAWNTEAFF.

This clonotype appeared a single time. The chain recombines TRBV5-1 with TRBJ2-3; 8 nucleotides agree with TRBD1. The CDR3 spans 15 residues. CDR1 is SGHRS, CDR2 YFSETQ, per germline. With 4 bases clipped from V and 3 bases from J, the junction kept 7 bases outside the gene matches. The CDR3 coding sequence is TGCGCCAGCAGCCGCACAGGGGGAGAAACAGATACGCAGTATTTT. Translated, it gives CASSRTGGETDTQYF.

The gene calls are TRBV4-1 and TRBJ2-1; D gene uncertain. The germline CDR1 and CDR2 sequences are MGHRA and YSYEKL. The V and J ends lost 3 bases and 6 bases respectively, with 15 bases between them. The CDR3 consists of 15 residues. CDR3 loop: CASSHQRLDGNEQFF. The CDR3 region has the DNA TGCGCCAGCAGCCACCAGAGGCTAGACGGCAATGAGCAGTTCTTC.

This chain links TRBV7-6 with TRBJ2-3, with D perhaps matching TRBD2 (5 bases). V was clipped by 3 bases and J by 4 bases, with 8 bases between them. In germline, CDR1 is SGHVS, CDR2 FNYEAQ. This CDR3 is 13 amino acids long. CDR3: CASSLSGSDTQYF. The CDR3 nucleotides read TGTGCCAGCAGCTTGTCGGGATCAGATACGCAGTATTTT.

The chain is built from TRBV12-5 and TRBJ2-7; D ambiguous. Germline V gives CDR1 LGHNT, CDR2 FRNRAP. The CDR3 contains 15 residues. Trimming left V 5 bases short and J 0 bases short, with 14 bases between. The CDR3 loop is CASGQQVPGSYEQYF. As DNA, the CDR3 is TGTGCTAGTGGTCAACAAGTCCCTGGCTCCTACGAGCAGTACTTC.